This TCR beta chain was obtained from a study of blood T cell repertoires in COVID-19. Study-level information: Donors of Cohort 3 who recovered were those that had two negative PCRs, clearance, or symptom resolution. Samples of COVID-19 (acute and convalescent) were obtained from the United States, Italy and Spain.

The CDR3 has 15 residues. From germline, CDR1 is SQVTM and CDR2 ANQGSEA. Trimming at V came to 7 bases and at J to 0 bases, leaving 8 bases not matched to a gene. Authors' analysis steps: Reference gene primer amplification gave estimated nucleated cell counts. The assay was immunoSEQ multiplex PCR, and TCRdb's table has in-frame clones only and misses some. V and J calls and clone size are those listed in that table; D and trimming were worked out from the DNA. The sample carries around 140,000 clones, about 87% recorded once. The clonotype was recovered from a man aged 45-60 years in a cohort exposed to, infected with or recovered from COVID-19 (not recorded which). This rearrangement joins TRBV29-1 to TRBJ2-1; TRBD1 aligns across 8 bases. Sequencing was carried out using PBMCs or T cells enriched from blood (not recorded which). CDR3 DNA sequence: TGCAGCGCCCGAGGGGGACAGGTCTCCTACAATGAGCAGTTCTTC. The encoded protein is CSARGGQVSYNEQFF.